The 15 T cell receptor beta chains below all came from one sample that was sequenced in a study of STAT5B mutations in CD4+ large granular lymphocyte leukemia. TCRdb keeps only in-frame clones here, not all; method: immunoSEQ multiplex PCR. The data hold over 25,000 clones, with about 70% observed a single time. Material: CD4+ T cells from blood buffy coats. Source of these receptors: a human donor in good health.

V is TRBV13 and J is TRBJ2-2; D is perhaps TRBD1 (5 bases). The V end lost 7 bases, the J end lost 3 bases, and 15 bases lay between the germline ends. The CDR3 has 15 amino acids. Per germline, CDR1 PRHDT and CDR2 FYEKMQ (reference sequence). CDR3 nucleotides: TGTGCCAGCAAGTGGCGACAGCTTTACACCGGGGAGCTGTTTTTT. Its protein is CASKWRQLYTGELFF.

This rearrangement joins TRBV6-5 to TRBJ1-2; perhaps TRBD1 as D (6 bases). The CDR3 consists of 13 residues. Germline assignment: CDR1 MNHEY and CDR2 SVGAGI. Trimming left V 8 bases short and J 11 bases short, with 21 bases between. As DNA, the CDR3 is TGTGCCAGCCGACCGATTTCCAGGGGAGGGTACACCTTC. Its translation: CASRPISRGGYTF.

V gene TRBV19 combines with J gene TRBJ1-5; D is unclear. Germline assignment: CDR1 LNHDA and CDR2 SQIVND (reference sequence). This CDR3 region has 16 residues. The V end was cut by 5 bases, the J end by 2 bases, with 16 bases between. For the CDR3, the DNA is TGTGCCAGTAGTGTTCCCCGGGTTAGAGGCAATCAGCCCCAGCATTTT. Protein: CASSVPRVRGNQPQHF. Filled out from reference TRBV19 and TRBJ1-5, the complete variable domain reads DGGITQSPKYLFRKEGQNVTLSCEQNLNHDAMYWYRQDPGQGLRLIYYSQIVNDFQKGDIAEGYSVSREKKESFPLTVTSAQKNPTAFYLCASSVPRVRGNQPQHFGDGTRLSIL.

The gene calls are TRBV10-3 and TRBJ1-2; possibly TRBD1 for D (5 bases). The CDR3 runs 13 residues. Deletions cut 2 bases from V and 6 bases from J, with 10 bases between. Germline lookup yields CDR1 ENHRY and CDR2 SYGVKD. CDR3 DNA sequence: TGTGCCATCAGTGAGGACAGTAGGGATGGCTACACCTTC. Residues: CAISEDSRDGYTF.

The genes are TRBV2 and TRBJ2-5; 10 positions agree with TRBD1. CDR1 is SNHLY, CDR2 FYNNEI, per germline. Trimming removed 6 bases from V and 3 bases from J; junction bases left unmatched: 7. The CDR3 runs 15 residues. CDR3 region: CASSAWGTGEETQYF. For the CDR3, the DNA is TGTGCCAGCAGCGCCTGGGGGACAGGGGAAGAGACCCAGTACTTC.

In its sample, this clone was seen once. This chain connects TRBV6-4 to TRBJ1-5; TRBD1 might be the D (6 bases). This CDR3 spans 17 amino acids. Looked up from germline, CDR1 is MRHNA and CDR2 is SNTAGT. The V and J ends lost 4 bases and 5 bases respectively, with 21 bases between them. CDR3 nucleotide sequence: TGTGCCAGCAGTGGCAGTCTCGGGACGGGACATGATCAGCCCCAGCATTTT. This encodes CASSGSLGTGHDQPQHF.

The V and J genes are TRBV15 and TRBJ1-1; 8 bases map to TRBD1. Germline CDR1 LNHNV, CDR2 YYDKDF (reference sequence). V dropped 0 bases and J dropped 3; count of bases not matched to a gene: 6. CDR3 size: 16 residues. CDR3 sequence reads: CATSRERYRGDTEAFF. CDR3 DNA sequence: TGTGCCACCAGCAGAGAACGTTACAGGGGGGACACTGAAGCTTTCTTT.

In DNA form, the CDR3 reads TGTGCCAGCAGACGACAGGGGATCACAGATACGCAGTATTTT. Translating it yields CASRRQGITDTQYF. The chain uses TRBV27 and TRBJ2-3, with 8 positions matching TRBD1. V was pared by 6 bases and J by 2 bases, with 4 bases of the junction left unmatched. CDR1 is MNHEY and CDR2 is SMNVEV in the germline V gene (reference sequence). The CDR3 totals 14 residues.

The chain couples TRBV6-6 to TRBJ1-1; the match to TRBD1 covers 12 bases. This CDR3 region has 16 residues. The germline CDR1 and CDR2 sequences are MNHNY and SVGAGI (reference sequence). The J segment lost 4 bases and the V segment lost 6 bases, leaving 9 bases of the junction unmatched. CDR3 loop: CASRGTGGASGTEAFF. CDR3 sequence (DNA): TGTGCCAGCAGGGGGACAGGGGGCGCGTCGGGCACTGAAGCTTTCTTT.

This clone came up a few times. V usage is TRBV2 and J usage is TRBJ1-1; the D is unclear. Germline CDR1 reads SNHLY; CDR2 reads FYNNEI. The CDR3 is made up of 12 amino acids. Trimming cost V 1 base and J 11 bases, with 11 bases left between them. The CDR3 sequence is CASSEGPRAAFF. CDR3 sequence (DNA): TGTGCCAGCAGTGAAGGACCCCGTGCGGCTTTCTTT.

This chain connects TRBV2 to TRBJ1-5; the D is unclear. Germline assignment: CDR1 SNHLY and CDR2 FYNNEI. The CDR3 length is 16 residues. The V end was cut by 7 bases, the J end by 3 bases, with 19 bases between. The CDR3 reads CASTEGRPRVNQPQHF. The CDR3 DNA follows: TGTGCCAGCACCGAAGGAAGGCCCCGTGTCAATCAGCCCCAGCATTTT.

J is TRBJ2-7 and V is TRBV9, with 8 bases identical to TRBD1. Germline CDR1 reads SGDLS; CDR2 reads YYNGEE. Trimming removed 4 bases from V and 0 bases from J; junction bases left unmatched: 18. CDR3 size: 19 residues. The CDR3 nucleotides are TGTGCCAGCAGCCGAGGCCTGGTGGCAGGGGGCTCCAGCTCCTACGAGCAGTACTTC. This codes for CASSRGLVAGGSSSYEQYF.

This rearrangement joins TRBV9 to TRBJ2-4; 8 bases map to TRBD1. Losses at the gene ends were 4 bases for V and 13 bases for J; bases not matched to a gene: 10. The CDR3 totals 13 residues. Germline V lookup: CDR1 SGDLS, CDR2 YYNGEE. CDR3 nucleotides: TGTGCCAGCAGCCCACAGGGGGAGGTGAGGCAGTACTTC. It translates to CASSPQGEVRQYF.

This clone was observed a handful of times. This sequence joins TRBV15 and TRBJ2-2, with TRBD2 as a possible D gene (6 bases). The length of the CDR3 is 13 residues. Germline lookup yields CDR1 LNHNV and CDR2 YYDKDF (reference sequence). Trimming took 5 bases from V and 6 from J, leaving 10 bases between them. CDR3 DNA sequence: TGTGCCACCAGCTACCGGGAGTCCGGGGAGCTGTTTTTT. Its protein is CATSYRESGELFF. The full variable domain, in which reference TRBV15 and TRBJ2-2 provide the parts outside the CDR3, is DAMVIQNPRYQVTQFGKPVTLSCSQTLNHNVMYWYQQKSSQAPKLLFHYYDKDFNNEADTPDNFQSRRPNTSFCFLDIRSPGLGDTAMYLCATSYRESGELFFGEGSRLTVL.

CDR3 residues: CASSFRTANTGELFF. As DNA, the CDR3 is TGTGCCAGCAGCTTTCGGACAGCTAATACCGGGGAGCTGTTTTTT. This sequence joins TRBV9 and TRBJ2-2, with D maybe TRBD1 (6 bases). Germline CDR1 and CDR2: SGDLS and YYNGEE. The CDR3 is 15 residues long. Trimming cost V 4 bases and J 5 bases, with 15 bases left between them.